The next 30 T cell receptor beta chains were all read from a single sample in a study of blood T cells in healthy people across ages. PCR was performed a second time for 7 to 11 cycles using a sample-barcoded 5' primer and a J-beta primer mix. TCRdb analysed the 5' RACE reads with MiXCR anew, one entry per CDR3 protein. The sample contains roughly 1,800,000 distinct CDR3 sequences, around 50% of which appear only once. The sample taken for sequencing was blood. These receptor sequences come from a woman aged 40-49 years in good health.

A note on this clonotype: A read error may account for a junction end that differs from germline. The chain uses TRBV25-1 and TRBJ2-4, with 9 bases lining up with TRBD1. Germline loops: CDR1 MGHDK, CDR2 SYGVNS. The CDR3 loop spans 13 amino acids. This CDR3 reads CASEGTGRNSQYF. The CDR3 coding sequence is TGTGCCAGCGAAGGGACAGGGAGAAACAGTCAGTACTTC.

J is TRBJ2-5 and V is TRBV7-9; 10 nucleotides line up with TRBD1. The DNA end favors TRBJ2-7, so the J call may be wrong. The CDR3 runs to 15 residues. Germline V CDR1 and CDR2: SEHNR, FQNEAQ (reference sequence). The CDR3 DNA reads TGTGCCAGCAGCTTATTGGGACAGGGGACGGACGAGCAGTACTTC. Translation: CASSLLGQGTDEQYF.

The V gene is TRBV12-3 or TRBV12-4, the J gene TRBJ2-2; the D is unclear. This CDR3 contains 13 residues. V was clipped by 7 bases and J by 6 bases, with 12 bases between them. The CDR3 nucleotides are TGTGCCAGCACTATAAAGGGTCCCGGGGAGCTGTTTTTT. Its protein is CASTIKGPGELFF.

The chain carries TRBV6-2 or TRBV6-3 and TRBJ2-3, with TRBD1 matching 7 bases. The CDR3 runs to 21 residues. Germline values: CDR1 MNHEY, CDR2 SVGEGT. Trimming at V came to 5 bases and at J to 1 base, leaving 24 bases not matched to a gene. The CDR3 loop reads CASSPYDRDQYLVVGTDTQYF. CDR3 nucleotide sequence: TGTGCCAGCAGTCCCTACGACAGGGACCAATACCTTGTGGTGGGCACAGATACGCAGTATTTT.

V and J are TRBV7-2 and TRBJ2-7; 8 nucleotides align to TRBD2. In germline, CDR1 is SGHTA, CDR2 FQGNSA. Trimming cost V 5 bases and J 2 bases; bases outside gene matches: 8. This CDR3 has 15 amino acids. The CDR3 nucleotides are TGTGCCAGCAGCGACCCCGGCGGGGGGCCCTACGAGCAGTACTTC. This translates into CASSDPGGGPYEQYF. The full variable domain, in which reference TRBV7-2 and TRBJ2-7 provide the parts outside the CDR3, is GAGVSQSPSNKVTEKGKDVELRCDPISGHTALYWYRQSLGQGLEFLIYFQGNSAPDKSGLPSDRFSAERTGGSVSTLTIQRTQQEDSAVYLCASSDPGGGPYEQYFGPGTRLTVT.

There are a few counts of this clonotype. The V call is TRBV6-1, the J call TRBJ2-5; D is perhaps TRBD2 (5 bases). The germline CDR1 and CDR2 sequences are MNHNS and SASEGT. V lost 0 bases to trimming and J lost 4 bases, with 15 bases between them. This CDR3 contains 16 residues. CDR3 protein: CASSEAGGYRGETQYF. Here the CDR3 DNA reads TGTGCCAGCAGTGAAGCTGGCGGGTACAGAGGAGAGACCCAGTACTTC.

The sample holds a few counts of this clonotype. This chain joins TRBV29-1 and TRBJ1-1; 11 positions agree with TRBD1. Trimming at V came to 1 base and at J to 3 bases, leaving 7 bases not matched to a gene. Looked up from germline, CDR1 is SQVTM and CDR2 is ANQGSEA. This CDR3 spans 16 amino acids. The CDR3 DNA reads TGCAGCGTTGAAGGGACAGGGGGCGTCCTAGACACTGAAGCTTTCTTT. The encoded protein is CSVEGTGGVLDTEAFF.

Concerning this clonotype: This is likely a read error, given that the CDR3 carries no conserved phenylalanine or tryptophan at its end. This chain joins TRBV4-2 and TRBJ2-4; no definite D call. V lost 0 bases and J 8 bases, leaving 11 bases between the germline ends. The length of the CDR3 is 14 residues. Germline V gives CDR1 LGHNA, CDR2 YNFKEQ. The CDR3 sequence is CASSQDITVDIQYL. Here the CDR3 DNA reads TGTGCCAGCAGCCAAGATATAACAGTTGACATTCAGTACCTC.

To note about this clonotype: Germline and junction disagree at one end, which may indicate a read error. This sequence joins TRBV6-2 or TRBV6-3 and TRBJ2-1; 7 nucleotides line up with TRBD2. Germline loops: CDR1 MNHEY, CDR2 SVGEGT. The CDR3 extends over 13 amino acids. CDR3: CAISPGGSNEQFF. CDR3 sequence (DNA): TGTGCCATCAGTCCCGGGGGGAGCAATGAGCAGTTCTTC.

The gene calls are TRBV10-3 and TRBJ2-7, with TRBD1 identical over 7 bases. Germline V gene sequence: CDR1 ENHRY, CDR2 SYGVKD. This CDR3 contains 14 residues. After removal of 3 bases from V and 3 bases from J, the junction contained 5 bases not matched to a gene. CDR3 in DNA: TGTGCCATCAGTGAATCACAGGGGAACTACGAGCAGTACTTC. As protein: CAISESQGNYEQYF.

This clonotype occurred a few times. The chain uses TRBV15 and TRBJ2-6, with 7 bases lining up with TRBD1. This CDR3 has 17 amino acids. Germline CDR1 and CDR2: LNHNV and YYDKDF (reference sequence). The ends lost 1 base at V and 0 bases at J; junction bases unmatched: 3. The CDR3 loop reads CATSRATGPSGANVLTF. In DNA form, the CDR3 reads TGTGCCACCAGCAGAGCGACAGGGCCCTCTGGGGCCAACGTCCTGACTTTC.

In this sample, this clonotype turned up once. The chain couples TRBV6-5 to TRBJ2-2; no firm D call. Germline CDR1 is MNHEY and CDR2 is SVGAGI. With 6 bases removed from V and 6 bases from J, the gap between germline ends came to 11 bases. The CDR3 runs 13 residues. The CDR3, as DNA: TGTGCCAGCAGACCCTATGGATCCGGGGAGCTGTTTTTT. Amino acids: CASRPYGSGELFF.

The gene calls are TRBV6-5 and TRBJ1-1; D perhaps matches TRBD1 (6 bases). CDR1 and CDR2 from the germline V gene are MNHEY and SVGAGI. The V end was cut by 8 bases, the J end by 10 bases, with 17 bases between. The CDR3 runs to 12 residues. CDR3 region: CASAPRGTAAFF. Here the CDR3 DNA reads TGTGCCAGCGCTCCGAGGGGGACGGCAGCTTTCTTT.

The chain carries TRBV6-2 or TRBV6-3 and TRBJ2-5, with 8 positions matching TRBD1. This CDR3 is 15 amino acids long. The trim removed 7 bases at V and 5 bases at J, leaving 12 bases unmatched. Germline V gene lookup returns CDR1 MNHEY and CDR2 SVGEGT. The CDR3 reads CASIGSAGGRETQYF. CDR3 in DNA: TGTGCCAGCATTGGCTCGGCAGGGGGCCGGGAGACCCAGTACTTC.

As concerns this clonotype: This may arise from a read error, as a much more abundant clone is one base away. J is TRBJ2-7 and V is TRBV5-6; no clear D. CDR1 is SGHDT, CDR2 YYEEEE, per germline. The V end lost 0 bases, the J end lost 0 bases, and 4 bases lay between the germline ends. CDR3 length equals 13 residues. The CDR3 DNA reads TGTGCCAGCAGCTTGGACGACTCCTACGAGCAGTACTTC. Its translation: CASSLDDSYEQYF.

To note about this clonotype: The junction differs from germline at one of its ends, possibly a read error. The gene calls are TRBV5-1 and TRBJ2-1; D call uncertain. The germline gives CDR1 SGHRS, CDR2 YFSETQ. This CDR3 contains 15 residues. CDR3 sequence: CASSLLTYPYNEQFF. The CDR3 nucleotides read TGCGCCAGTAGCTTGCTCACTTATCCCTACAATGAGCAGTTCTTC.

This clonotype turned up a few times. V and J are TRBV29-1 and TRBJ1-2; D is unclear. In germline, CDR1 is SQVTM, CDR2 ANQGSEA. The CDR3 spans 13 residues. V lost 1 base, J lost 2 bases, and 8 bases lay in between. The CDR3 region has the DNA TGCAGCGTTGAAGGGCCGTTAAACTATGGCTACACCTTC. This gives the protein CSVEGPLNYGYTF.

CDR3 sequence reads: CASSQTTGAKTQYF. CDR3 coding DNA: TGTGCCAGCAGCCAAACGACGGGGGCGAAGACCCAGTACTTC. The rearrangement links TRBV11-2 to TRBJ2-7, with D perhaps being TRBD1 or TRBD2 (6 bases each). The J call may be in error: the DNA end matches TRBJ2-5 better. Germline V gene lookup returns CDR1 SGHAT and CDR2 FQNNGV. The CDR3 totals 14 residues.

The rearrangement links TRBV2 to TRBJ2-4; weak D call: TRBD1 (6 bases). Trimming cost V 6 bases and J 13 bases, with 16 bases left between them. Germline-derived CDR1 and CDR2 are SNHLY and FYNNEI. There are 12 residues in the CDR3. CDR3 bases: TGTGCCAGCAGGGCTGACAGGTCTGAGCAGTACTTC. It encodes CASRADRSEQYF.

The chain employs TRBV20-1 and TRBJ2-6; D call uncertain. Trimming cost V 2 bases and J 0 bases, with 8 bases left between them. This CDR3 is 15 amino acids long. In germline, CDR1 is DFQATT, CDR2 SNEGSKA (reference sequence). The CDR3 DNA follows: TGCAGTGCTAGATCACCCCTCTCTGGGGCCAACGTCCTGACTTTC. Amino acids: CSARSPLSGANVLTF.

This clonotype showed up just a few times. The CDR3 protein is CSARARVGGEQFF. The CDR3 DNA sequence: TGCAGTGCTAGAGCCAGGGTAGGGGGTGAGCAGTTCTTC. The V gene is TRBV20-1, the J gene TRBJ2-1; a weak D match, TRBD1 (6 bases). V lost 1 base, J lost 9 bases, and 13 bases lay in between. CDR1 DFQATT and CDR2 SNEGSKA come from the germline V gene (reference sequence). The CDR3 runs 13 residues.

The chain couples TRBV20-1 to TRBJ1-2; tentative D call: TRBD1 (5 bases). The ends were cut back, 3 bases at V and 4 bases at J, with 18 bases in the middle. CDR3 length equals 15 residues. The germline V gene has CDR1 DFQATT and CDR2 SNEGSKA (reference sequence). The CDR3 loop is CSARERTGSTYGYTF. Here the CDR3 DNA reads TGCAGTGCTAGGGAAAGAACAGGTTCAACCTATGGCTACACCTTC.

The chain employs TRBV9 and TRBJ2-2; 11 bases fit TRBD2. This CDR3 comprises 17 residues. The V gene end was trimmed by 2 bases and the J gene end by 0 bases; junction bases not matched to a gene: 3. Germline V lookup: CDR1 SGDLS, CDR2 YYNGEE. The CDR3 DNA follows: TGTGCCAGCAGCGTCAGACTAGCGGGGTCGAACACCGGGGAGCTGTTTTTT. Its translation is CASSVRLAGSNTGELFF.

This clonotype was found once. This rearrangement joins TRBV10-3 to TRBJ2-1; TRBD1 aligns across 9 bases. V lost 6 bases to trimming and J lost 7 bases; unmatched junction nucleotides: 10. The CDR3 totals 15 residues. The V gene's germline CDR1 is ENHRY and CDR2 SYGVKD. The CDR3 loop is CAIREGTGTQNEQFF. In DNA, the CDR3 is TGTGCCATCAGGGAGGGGACAGGGACCCAGAATGAGCAGTTCTTC.

This clonotype has a handful of counts. This chain connects TRBV5-1 to TRBJ2-1; 12 positions match TRBD2. The germline gives CDR1 SGHRS, CDR2 YFSETQ. The V segment lost 4 bases and the J segment 9 bases; nucleotides outside the gene matches: 8. The CDR3 consists of 15 residues. CDR3 coding DNA: TGCGCCAGCAGCATTCCTAGCGGGGGGGCCGGTGAGCAGTTCTTC. Translated, it gives CASSIPSGGAGEQFF.

This clonotype appeared a few times. The chain has TRBV10-2 and TRBJ2-3; the D gene is possibly TRBD1 (5 bases). Per germline, CDR1 WSHSY and CDR2 SAAADI. The CDR3 covers 14 residues. Trimming shortened V by 10 bases and J by 5 bases, and 19 bases separated the two germline ends. The CDR3: CATQTSRVGDTQYF. The CDR3 coding sequence is TGCGCCACCCAAACCTCCAGGGTGGGAGATACGCAGTATTTT.

J is TRBJ1-2 and V is TRBV20-1; TRBD1 agrees at 8 bases. The CDR3 loop spans 12 amino acids. Per germline, CDR1 DFQATT and CDR2 SNEGSKA (reference sequence). CDR3 nucleotides: TGCGGAGGCGGACAGGGCAACTATGGCTACACCTTC. This encodes CGGGQGNYGYTF.

The chain couples TRBV20-1 to TRBJ2-5; unclear D gene. Germline V gene data show CDR1 as DFQATT and CDR2 as SNEGSKA (reference sequence). The CDR3 is 13 residues long. V was shortened by 5 bases and J by 1 base, with 11 bases between the two germline ends. The CDR3 loop is CSAEDPFQETQYF. Written as DNA, the CDR3 is TGCAGTGCTGAAGATCCCTTCCAAGAGACCCAGTACTTC.

This clonotype was seen a few times. The chain employs TRBV4-2 and TRBJ2-7; 9 nucleotides line up with TRBD2. This CDR3 spans 15 amino acids. J was trimmed by 1 base and V by 4 bases; bases with no gene match: 5. The germline V gene has CDR1 LGHNA and CDR2 YNFKEQ. For the CDR3, the DNA is TGTGCCAGCAGCCGGAACAGCGGGGGGTCCTACGAGCAGTACTTC. Its protein product is CASSRNSGGSYEQYF.

This clonotype came up many times. The CDR3 is CASIGMTGIAYEQYF. CDR3 in DNA: TGTGCCAGCATTGGTATGACAGGAATCGCCTACGAGCAGTACTTC. The chain recombines TRBV6-6 with TRBJ2-7; D might be TRBD1 (6 bases). Trimming took 7 bases from V and 2 from J, leaving 18 bases between them. CDR3 size: 15 residues. The V gene's germline CDR1 is MNHNY and CDR2 SVGAGI (reference sequence).